The 5 T cell receptor beta chains given below trace back to one sample, sequenced in a study of chemoradiotherapy in HPV16-positive cancers. Repertoires were generated with immunoSEQ multiplex PCR, while TCRdb's copy carries only in-frame clones and drops some. The sample holds 45,000 to 60,000 clones, around nine tenths seen once. The input for sequencing was blood, taken from a patient who underwent chemoradiotherapy. These receptors all stem from a human donor with HPV-associated anogenital cancer.

V gene TRBV25-1 combines with J gene TRBJ2-1; TRBD2 matches at 7 bases. This CDR3 is 14 amino acids long. V trimming: 8 bases; J trimming: 7 bases; junction bases outside the gene matches: 11. CDR1 is MGHDK and CDR2 is SYGVNS in the germline V gene. CDR3 sequence (DNA): TGTGCCAGCGGGGGACTGTGGGAGGGGAATGAGCAGTTCTTC. Residues: CASGGLWEGNEQFF.

The V call is TRBV19, the J call TRBJ2-3, with D tentatively TRBD1 (6 bases). Germline V lookup: CDR1 LNHDA, CDR2 SQIVND (reference sequence). The CDR3 extends over 15 amino acids. The V gene lost 4 bases and the J gene lost 1 base, with 12 bases spanning the gap. The CDR3 sequence: CASSTLQGRTDTQYF. CDR3 nucleotide sequence: TGTGCCAGTAGTACCCTACAGGGCCGCACAGATACGCAGTATTTT. Drawing the rest from reference TRBV19 and TRBJ2-3, the complete variable domain is DGGITQSPKYLFRKEGQNVTLSCEQNLNHDAMYWYRQDPGQGLRLIYYSQIVNDFQKGDIAEGYSVSREKKESFPLTVTSAQKNPTAFYLCASSTLQGRTDTQYFGPGTRLTVL.

The chain joins TRBV5-6 to TRBJ2-7, with a possible D match to TRBD1 (5 bases). Looked up from germline, CDR1 is SGHDT and CDR2 is YYEEEE. This CDR3 has 15 amino acids. V was pared by 4 bases and J by 4 bases, with 18 bases between. CDR3 region: CASSLRVGASYEQYF. The CDR3 nucleotides read TGTGCCAGCAGCCTCCGGGTAGGGGCTTCTTACGAGCAGTACTTC.

The gene calls are TRBV7-2 and TRBJ2-5; D assignment may be TRBD1 or TRBD2 (5 bases each). The CDR3 totals 12 residues. Trimming took off 4 bases at V and 5 bases at J, with 8 bases between the two ends. The germline V gene encodes CDR1 SGHTA and CDR2 FQGNSA. CDR3 DNA sequence: TGTGCCAGCAGCTCAGAGGGGGAGACCCAGTACTTC. Amino acid sequence: CASSSEGETQYF. Based on the CDR3 plus reference TRBV7-2 and TRBJ2-5, the full variable domain is GAGVSQSPSNKVTEKGKDVELRCDPISGHTALYWYRQSLGQGLEFLIYFQGNSAPDKSGLPSDRFSAERTGGSVSTLTIQRTQQEDSAVYLCASSSEGETQYFGPGTRLLVL.

This clone was seen only a few times. This chain links TRBV7-8 with TRBJ1-3; D is uncertain. There are 16 residues in the CDR3. Trimming took 2 bases from V and 0 from J, leaving 11 bases between them. Per germline, CDR1 SGHVS and CDR2 FQNEAQ. The CDR3 nucleotides are TGTGCCAGCAGCTTAACGAGGGAAAGCTCTGGAAACACCATATATTTT. Its translation is CASSLTRESSGNTIYF.